The clone carrying this TCR beta chain was seen a single time. Germline V gene lookup returns CDR1 SEHNR and CDR2 FQNEAQ (reference sequence). This CDR3 comprises 14 residues. V gave up 8 bases and J gave up 8 bases, with 21 bases separating them. This entry comes from a study of blood T cell repertoires in COVID-19. Study context: Acute and convalescent COVID-19 samples came from the United States, Italy and Spain. T cells, B-cell-depleted T cells, or PBMCs provided the cDNA or gDNA that served as material.

Method: immunoSEQ multiplex PCR; TCRdb's copy keeps in-frame clones and lacks some. The sample records about 260,000 clones, roughly 87% being singletons. This chain links TRBV7-9 with TRBJ1-2, with no clear D. The TCR originated in a human donor in a cohort sampled during active COVID-19. The specimen sequenced was peripheral blood. CDR3 amino acids: CASPSPKDPGGYTF. CDR3 bases: TGTGCCAGCCCATCTCCGAAGGACCCGGGAGGCTACACCTTC.